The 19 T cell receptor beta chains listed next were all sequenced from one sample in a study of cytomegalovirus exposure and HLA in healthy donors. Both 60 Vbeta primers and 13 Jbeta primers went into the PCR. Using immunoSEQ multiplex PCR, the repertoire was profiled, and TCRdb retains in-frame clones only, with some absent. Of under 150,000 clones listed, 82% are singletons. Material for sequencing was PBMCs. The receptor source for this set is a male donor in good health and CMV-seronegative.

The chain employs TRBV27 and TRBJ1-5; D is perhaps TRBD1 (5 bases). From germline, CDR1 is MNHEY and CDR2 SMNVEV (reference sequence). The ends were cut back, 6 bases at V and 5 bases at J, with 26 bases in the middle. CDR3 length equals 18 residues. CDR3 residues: CASSRPGSTPTGDQPQHF. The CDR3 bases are TGTGCCAGCAGCCGACCCGGGAGTACCCCAACAGGAGATCAGCCCCAGCATTTT.

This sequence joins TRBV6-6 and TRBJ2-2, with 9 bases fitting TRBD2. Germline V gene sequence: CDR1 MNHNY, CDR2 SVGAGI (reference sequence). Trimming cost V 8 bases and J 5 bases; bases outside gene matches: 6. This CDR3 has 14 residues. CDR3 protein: CASGLAGSTGELFF. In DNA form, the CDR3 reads TGTGCCAGCGGTCTAGCGGGATCGACCGGGGAGCTGTTTTTT.

CDR3 nucleotides: TGTGCCACCACGGGAGGGTACGCGGGCTACCAAGAGACCCAGTACTTC. It yields the protein CATTGGYAGYQETQYF. The rearrangement joins TRBV5-6 to TRBJ2-5; 8 nucleotides agree with TRBD2. The V segment lost 9 bases and the J segment 0 bases; nucleotides outside the gene matches: 13. Germline CDR1 and CDR2: SGHDT and YYEEEE. The CDR3 sequence is 16 residues long.

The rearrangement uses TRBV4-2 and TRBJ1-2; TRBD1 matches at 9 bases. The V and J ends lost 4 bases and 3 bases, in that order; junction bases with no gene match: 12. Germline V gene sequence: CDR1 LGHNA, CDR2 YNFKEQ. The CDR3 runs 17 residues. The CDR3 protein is CASSPRLQGAVDYGYTF. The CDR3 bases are TGTGCCAGCAGCCCAAGACTACAGGGGGCAGTAGACTATGGCTACACCTTC.

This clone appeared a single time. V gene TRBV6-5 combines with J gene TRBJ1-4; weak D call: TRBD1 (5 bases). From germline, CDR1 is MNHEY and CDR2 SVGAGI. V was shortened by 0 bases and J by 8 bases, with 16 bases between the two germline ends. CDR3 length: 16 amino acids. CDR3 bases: TGTGCCAGCAGTTACTCGATAGGGGAGGTGTTGGAAAAACTGTTTTTT. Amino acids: CASSYSIGEVLEKLFF.

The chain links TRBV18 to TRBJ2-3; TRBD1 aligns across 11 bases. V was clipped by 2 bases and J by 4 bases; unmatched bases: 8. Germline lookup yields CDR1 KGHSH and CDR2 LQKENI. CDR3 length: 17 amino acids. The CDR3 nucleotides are TGTGCCAGCTCACCAGTTCGAGGACAGGGGGCGTCAGATACGCAGTATTTT. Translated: CASSPVRGQGASDTQYF.

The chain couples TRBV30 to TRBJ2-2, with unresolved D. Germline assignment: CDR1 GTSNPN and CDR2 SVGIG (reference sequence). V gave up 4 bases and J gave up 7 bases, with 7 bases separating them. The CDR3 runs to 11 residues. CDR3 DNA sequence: TGTGCCTGGATTTGGAGCGGGGAGCTGTTTTTT. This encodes CAWIWSGELFF.

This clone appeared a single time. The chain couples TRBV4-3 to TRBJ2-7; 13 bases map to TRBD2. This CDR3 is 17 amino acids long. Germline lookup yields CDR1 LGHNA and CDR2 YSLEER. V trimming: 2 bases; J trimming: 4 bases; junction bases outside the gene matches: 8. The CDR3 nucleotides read TGCGCCAGCAGCCAACACCTCGCGGGACTAGCGGGGTACGAGCAGTACTTC. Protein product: CASSQHLAGLAGYEQYF.

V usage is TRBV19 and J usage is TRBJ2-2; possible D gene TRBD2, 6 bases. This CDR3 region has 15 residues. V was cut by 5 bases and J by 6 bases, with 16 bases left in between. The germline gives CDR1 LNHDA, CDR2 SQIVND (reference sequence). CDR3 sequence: CASSWGDLKSGELFF. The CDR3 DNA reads TGTGCCAGTAGTTGGGGGGATTTGAAGTCCGGGGAGCTGTTTTTT.

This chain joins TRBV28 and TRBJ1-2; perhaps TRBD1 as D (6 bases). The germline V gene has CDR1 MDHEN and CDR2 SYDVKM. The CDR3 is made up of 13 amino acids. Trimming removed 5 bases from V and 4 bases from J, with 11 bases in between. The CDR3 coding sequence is TGTGCCAGCAGTAATAGGACAGTCTATGGCTACACCTTC. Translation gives CASSNRTVYGYTF.

The CDR3 DNA reads as TGCGCCAGCAGCTTTTGGAGCGCCGGTGAGCAGTTCTTC. It specifies CASSFWSAGEQFF. The rearrangement uses TRBV5-1 and TRBJ2-1; D gene uncertain. There are 13 residues in the CDR3. Germline V gene lookup returns CDR1 SGHRS and CDR2 YFSETQ. V lost 2 bases and J 9 bases, leaving 12 bases between the germline ends.

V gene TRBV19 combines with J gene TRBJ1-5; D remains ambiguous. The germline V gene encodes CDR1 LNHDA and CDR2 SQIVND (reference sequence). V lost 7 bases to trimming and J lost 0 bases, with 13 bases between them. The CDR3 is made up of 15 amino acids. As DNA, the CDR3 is TGTGCCAGTACCACCACAAACCCTAGCAATCAGCCCCAGCATTTT. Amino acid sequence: CASTTTNPSNQPQHF.

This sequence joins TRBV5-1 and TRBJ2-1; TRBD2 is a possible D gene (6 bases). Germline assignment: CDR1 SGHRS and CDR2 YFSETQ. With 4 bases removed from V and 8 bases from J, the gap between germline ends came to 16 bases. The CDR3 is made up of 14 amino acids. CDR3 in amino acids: CASSPGEVVDEQFF. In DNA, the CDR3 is TGCGCCAGCAGCCCTGGGGAGGTGGTGGATGAGCAGTTCTTC.

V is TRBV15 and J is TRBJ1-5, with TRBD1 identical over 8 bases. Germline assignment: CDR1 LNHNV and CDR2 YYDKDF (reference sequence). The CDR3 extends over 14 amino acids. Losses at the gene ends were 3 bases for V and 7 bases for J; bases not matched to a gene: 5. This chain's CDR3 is CATSSVTGVQPQHF. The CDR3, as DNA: TGTGCCACCAGCAGTGTGACAGGGGTGCAGCCCCAGCATTTT.

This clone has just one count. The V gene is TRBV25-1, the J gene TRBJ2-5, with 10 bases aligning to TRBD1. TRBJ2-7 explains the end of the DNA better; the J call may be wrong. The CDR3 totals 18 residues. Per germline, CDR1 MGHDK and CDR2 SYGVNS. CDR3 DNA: TGTGCCAGCAGTGTGGCTTGGAGCGAGACAGGGGGCCCCTACGAGCAGTACTTC. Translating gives CASSVAWSETGGPYEQYF.

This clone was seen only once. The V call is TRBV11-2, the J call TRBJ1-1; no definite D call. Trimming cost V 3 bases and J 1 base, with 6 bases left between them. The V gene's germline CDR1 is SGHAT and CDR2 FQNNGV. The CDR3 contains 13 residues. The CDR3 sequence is CASSLGGNTEAFF. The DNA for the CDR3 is TGTGCCAGCAGCTTGGGAGGGAACACTGAAGCTTTCTTT.

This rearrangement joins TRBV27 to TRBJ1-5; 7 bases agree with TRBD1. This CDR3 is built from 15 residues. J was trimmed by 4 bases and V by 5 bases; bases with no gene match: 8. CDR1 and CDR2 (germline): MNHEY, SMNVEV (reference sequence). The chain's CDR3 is CASSARQGNNQPQHF. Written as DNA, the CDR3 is TGTGCCAGCAGTGCACGACAGGGCAATAATCAGCCCCAGCATTTT.

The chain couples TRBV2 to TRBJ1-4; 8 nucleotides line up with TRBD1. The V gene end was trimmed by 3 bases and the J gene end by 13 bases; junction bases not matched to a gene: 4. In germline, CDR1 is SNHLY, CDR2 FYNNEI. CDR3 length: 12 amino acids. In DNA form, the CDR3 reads TGTGCCAGCAGTGACAGGGGGCCTGGACTGTTTTTT. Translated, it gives CASSDRGPGLFF.

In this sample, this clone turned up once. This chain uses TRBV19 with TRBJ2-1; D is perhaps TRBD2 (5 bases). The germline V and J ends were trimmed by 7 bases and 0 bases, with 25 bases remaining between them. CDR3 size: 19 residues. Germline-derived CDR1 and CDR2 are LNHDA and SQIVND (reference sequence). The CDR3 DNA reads TGTGCCAGTACCGACGGAGCCTGGGCGGGCGCCAGCTCCTACAATGAGCAGTTCTTC. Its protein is CASTDGAWAGASSYNEQFF.